This is a list of T cell receptor beta chains from one sample in a study of shared clonotypes between healthy human individuals. Measured with immunoSEQ multiplex PCR; TCRdb has only the in-frame clones, and not every one. This sample has roughly 380,000 clones, with approximately 96% found just once. Source material: memory CD8+ T cells sorted from blood. Receptors were obtained from a man aged 30 to 39 in good health. Both conserved end residues are part of each CDR3. A D gene is named only where the DNA matches it firmly. Part of the rows lack a size; the others show once, few, many or a class for expanded clones.

V	size	J	D	CDR3	DNA
TRBV5-4	-	TRBJ2-5	TRBD2	CASSFASGPETQYF	TGTGCCAGCAGCTTTGCTAGCGGGCCGGAGACCCAGTACTTC
TRBV4-2	-	TRBJ2-7	TRBD2	CASSLQTSPVSYEQYF	TGTGCCAGCAGCCTGCAGACTAGCCCCGTTTCCTACGAGCAGTACTTC
TRBV19	-	TRBJ2-1	TRBD1	CANPCTGDEQFF	TGTGCCAACCCATGTACAGGGGATGAGCAGTTCTTC
TRBV5-1	-	TRBJ2-3	TRBD2	CASSLGASGDTQYF	TGCGCCAGCAGCTTGGGGGCTAGCGGGGACACGCAGTATTTT
TRBV11-2	-	TRBJ2-7	TRBD2	CASSLELSGTYEQYF	TGTGCCAGCAGCTTAGAATTAAGCGGGACCTACGAGCAGTACTTC
TRBV28	-	TRBJ2-2	-	CASSLFTGRTGELFF	TGTGCCAGCAGTTTATTTACAGGGCGCACCGGGGAGCTGTTTTTT
TRBV5-4	-	TRBJ2-1	TRBD2	CASSQLGLAGNNEQFF	TGTGCCAGCAGCCAGCTCGGACTAGCGGGGAACAATGAGCAGTTCTTC
TRBV11-2	once	TRBJ2-1	TRBD2	CASSLSFLAGGLTYNEQFF	TGTGCCAGCAGCTTAAGTTTCCTAGCGGGAGGGCTAACCTACAATGAGCAGTTCTTC
TRBV7-9	once	TRBJ1-1	TRBD1	CASSLDGTGGAFF	TGTGCCAGCAGCTTAGATGGGACAGGGGGAGCTTTCTTT
TRBV6-6	-	TRBJ1-1	-	CASRARGGRMNTEAFF	TGTGCCAGCAGAGCGCGTGGGGGGCGGATGAATACTGAAGCTTTCTTT
TRBV5-3	-	TRBJ2-7	-	CARSFTRRVSYYEQYF	TGTGCCAGAAGCTTTACCCGCAGGGTCTCCTACTACGAGCAGTACTTC
TRBV5-1	once	TRBJ1-1	-	CASSLDPPPNTEAFF	TGCGCCAGCAGCTTGGATCCGCCTCCGAACACTGAAGCTTTCTTT
TRBV15	-	TRBJ2-5	-	CATSRDAGQETQYF	TGTGCCACCAGCAGAGATGCGGGCCAGGAGACCCAGTACTTC
TRBV7-2	-	TRBJ1-5	TRBD1	CASSLAQGGQPQHF	TGTGCCAGCAGCTTAGCCCAGGGGGGGCAGCCCCAGCATTTT
TRBV4-2	-	TRBJ2-7	-	CASSLPGLQNYEQYF	TGTGCCAGCAGTCTACCGGGACTCCAGAATTACGAGCAGTACTTC
TRBV7-2	-	TRBJ1-1	-	CASSQGGAPNTEAFF	TGTGCCAGCAGCCAAGGGGGGGCTCCGAACACTGAAGCTTTCTTT
TRBV19	-	TRBJ2-7	TRBD2	CASSKSSGRTHNEQYF	TGTGCCAGTAGTAAGAGTAGCGGGAGGACCCATAACGAGCAGTACTTC
TRBV5-3	-	TRBJ2-7	TRBD1	CARSFRDSPYEQYF	TGTGCCAGAAGCTTCCGGGACAGTCCCTACGAGCAGTACTTC
TRBV30	-	TRBJ1-4	-	CAWTIGAGTNEKLFF	TGTGCCTGGACTATCGGGGCAGGAACTAATGAAAAACTGTTTTTT
TRBV28	-	TRBJ2-7	TRBD1	CASRDRVEQYF	TGTGCCAGCCGCGACAGGGTCGAGCAGTACTTC
TRBV21-1	-	TRBJ1-5	-	CASSKESENQPQHF	TGTGCCAGCAGCAAAGAGTCGGAAAATCAGCCCCAGCATTTT
TRBV11-2	once	TRBJ1-3	TRBD1	CASSSQSRGLTGNTIYF	TGTGCCAGCAGCTCACAGAGCAGGGGGCTCACTGGAAACACCATATATTTT
TRBV27	-	TRBJ1-6	-	CASTIGNSPLHF	TGTGCCAGCACTATAGGCAATTCACCCCTCCACTTT
TRBV11-1	-	TRBJ2-3	TRBD1	CASSLEDRGHRDTQYF	TGTGCCAGCAGCTTAGAGGACAGGGGGCATAGAGATACGCAGTATTTT
TRBV7-9	-	TRBJ2-7	-	CASSLVYEQYF	TGTGCCAGCAGCTTAGTCTACGAGCAGTACTTC
TRBV4-1	once	TRBJ1-4	-	CASSQDRGYDEKLFF	TGCGCCAGCAGCCAAGACAGGGGATATGATGAAAAACTGTTTTTT
TRBV2	-	TRBJ2-1	-	CAGALPYEQFF	TGTGCCGGGGCCCTTCCCTATGAGCAGTTCTTC
TRBV18	-	TRBJ2-3	-	CASSPAWPGGHTDTQYF	TGTGCCAGCTCGCCAGCTTGGCCTGGAGGGCACACAGATACGCAGTATTTT
TRBV5-1	-	TRBJ2-7	TRBD2	CASRRSGAGEQYF	TGCGCCAGCAGGAGGAGCGGGGCGGGGGAGCAGTACTTC
TRBV27	once	TRBJ1-1	-	CASSPGWNTEAFF	TGTGCCAGCTCCCCGGGCTGGAACACTGAAGCTTTCTTT
TRBV6-1	-	TRBJ2-7	-	CASSFTYEQYF	TGTGCCAGCAGTTTTACCTACGAGCAGTACTTC
TRBV7-2	once	TRBJ2-3	TRBD2	CASSLGSGSTDTQYF	TGTGCCAGCAGCTTAGGTAGCGGGAGCACAGATACGCAGTATTTT
TRBV9	-	TRBJ2-1	-	CASSVGLSGYEQFF	TGTGCCAGCAGCGTAGGCCTCTCAGGATACGAGCAGTTCTTC
TRBV11-3	-	TRBJ2-3	TRBD1	CASSFGQGTDTQYF	TGTGCCAGCAGCTTCGGACAGGGCACAGATACGCAGTATTTT
TRBV6-1	-	TRBJ1-1	-	CASSEPWDNLNTEAFF	TGTGCCAGCAGTGAACCCTGGGACAACTTAAACACTGAAGCTTTCTTT
TRBV7-3	-	TRBJ2-2	-	CASSLRSAGELFF	TGTGCCAGCAGCTTAAGATCCGCCGGGGAGCTGTTTTTT
TRBV18	-	TRBJ2-1	-	CASSLSLGYNEQFF	TGTGCCAGCTCTTTGTCATTAGGGTACAATGAGCAGTTCTTC
TRBV5-1	-	TRBJ2-3	-	CASSLGGASTDTQYF	TGCGCCAGCAGCTTGGGTGGGGCTAGCACAGATACGCAGTATTTT
TRBV19	-	TRBJ2-7	-	CASSIQLDYEQYF	TGTGCCAGTAGTATACAGCTCGATTACGAGCAGTACTTC
TRBV10-3	-	TRBJ1-2	-	CAIRAGPNYGYTF	TGTGCCATCAGGGCAGGGCCCAACTATGGCTACACCTTC
TRBV4-2	-	TRBJ2-7	TRBD2	CASSQEQRELHEQYF	TGTGCCAGCAGCCAAGAACAGCGGGAGCTCCACGAGCAGTACTTC
TRBV28	-	TRBJ1-5	-	CASNPPPSNQPQHF	TGTGCCAGCAACCCCCCCCCGAGCAATCAGCCCCAGCATTTT
TRBV5-4	-	TRBJ2-7	-	CASSSPQGRSYEQYF	TGTGCCAGCAGCTCCCCGCAAGGCAGGAGTTACGAGCAGTACTTC
TRBV6-6	-	TRBJ1-5	TRBD1	CASSFTHRGQNQPQHF	TGTGCCAGCAGTTTCACCCACAGGGGCCAGAATCAGCCCCAGCATTTT
TRBV28	-	TRBJ1-2	-	CASSLVAGPNYGYTF	TGTGCCAGCAGTTTAGTGGCAGGGCCTAACTATGGCTACACCTTC
TRBV5-4	-	TRBJ1-5	-	CASSPGPDQPQHF	TGTGCCAGCAGCCCAGGGCCCGATCAGCCCCAGCATTTT
TRBV28	-	TRBJ2-6	TRBD1	CASSLGDRAGANVLTF	TGTGCCAGCAGTTTAGGGGACAGGGCTGGGGCCAACGTCCTGACTTTC
TRBV19	-	TRBJ2-3	TRBD2	CASSLAGGTDTQYF	TGTGCCAGTAGTCTAGCGGGAGGCACAGATACGCAGTATTTT
TRBV28	-	TRBJ2-5	-	CASTPGYQETQYF	TGTGCCAGCACCCCGGGGTACCAAGAGACCCAGTACTTC
TRBV28	-	TRBJ1-1	-	CASKPGSAANTEAFF	TGTGCCAGCAAGCCGGGTTCGGCAGCGAACACTGAAGCTTTCTTT
TRBV14	-	TRBJ2-7	TRBD2	CASSQVPGLAHEQYF	TGTGCCAGCAGCCAAGTTCCGGGACTAGCCCACGAGCAGTACTTC